The 26 T cell receptor beta chains below come from one sample, sequenced in a study of HIV-infected children after antiretroviral therapy interruption. Treatment: PENTA 11 planned treatment interruption arm or continuous ART arm. Unique molecular identifiers were included in an RNA-based 3' RACE TCR library. Via MiXCR, TCRdb re-called the 3' RACE reads, giving one row per CDR3 protein. This sample has more than 40,000 distinct CDR3 sequences, with about 4.3% found just once. The sequences come from CD45RA+ CD4+ T cells from PBMCs, pooled from several time points, collected from a donor given antiretroviral therapy, either interrupted or continuous. Subset specified: naive CD4+ CD45RA+ CD45RO- T cells. Receptors were obtained from a pool of human donors with HIV.

This clonotype was recorded many times. V and J are TRBV18 and TRBJ2-5, with TRBD1 as a possible D gene (6 bases). Germline assignment: CDR1 KGHSH and CDR2 LQKENI. Deletions cut 1 base from V and 3 bases from J, with 18 bases between. This CDR3 has 17 residues. CDR3 region: CASSPLPGAGEKETQYF. The CDR3 DNA sequence: TGTGCCAGCTCACCACTCCCAGGGGCAGGGGAGAAAGAGACCCAGTACTTC.

This clonotype was recorded a few times. At one boundary the junction diverges from the germline segment, which might be a read error. The CDR3 reads CASSQWDRSYGYTF. CDR3 bases: TGCGCCAGCAGCCAATGGGACAGGAGCTATGGCTACACCTTC. The chain carries TRBV7-7 and TRBJ1-2; 8 bases align to TRBD1. CDR3 length: 14 residues. Germline CDR1 reads SSHAT; CDR2 reads FNYEAQ (reference sequence).

This clonotype was recorded a few times. This chain joins TRBV12-3 or TRBV12-4 and TRBJ2-1; 11 bases align to TRBD2. This CDR3 is built from 15 residues. J was trimmed by 2 bases and V by 6 bases; bases with no gene match: 3. The CDR3 sequence: CASSLSGGAYNEQFF. DNA for the CDR3: TGTGCCAGCAGCCTTAGCGGGGGGGCCTACAATGAGCAGTTCTTC.

The chain joins TRBV18 to TRBJ1-1, with a weak D call TRBD1 (5 bases). This CDR3 is 15 amino acids long. V dropped 1 base and J dropped 4 bases, with 13 bases sitting between them. CDR1 is KGHSH and CDR2 is LQKENI in the germline V gene. This CDR3 is CASSPLVPGTTEAFF. The CDR3 DNA sequence: TGTGCCAGCTCACCACTCGTCCCGGGGACCACTGAAGCTTTCTTT.

This clonotype has a count of ten or more. This chain connects TRBV21-1 to TRBJ2-2; the table calls TRBD1, which could not be checked here. TRBV21-1 counts as a pseudogene. The CDR3 is 16 residues long. Written as DNA, the CDR3 is TGTGCCAGCAGCACAGACCCGGGGGCGGGCACCGGGGAGCTGTTTTTT. Its protein is CASSTDPGAGTGELFF.

This clonotype was found many times. This rearrangement joins TRBV2 to TRBJ2-7, with 8 bases fitting TRBD2. This CDR3 comprises 11 residues. Germline V gene sequence: CDR1 SNHLY, CDR2 FYNNEI. The junction had 5 bases not matched to a gene; V was cut back by 6 bases and J by 10 bases. This chain's CDR3 is CASSGGGEQYF. CDR3 sequence (DNA): TGTGCCAGCAGCGGGGGGGGCGAACAGTACTTC.

This clonotype was found a few times. V and J are TRBV15 and TRBJ2-1; the D is unclear. V lost 0 bases and J lost 10, with 10 bases in between. The CDR3 has 13 residues. Germline V gene data show CDR1 as LNHNV and CDR2 as YYDKDF (reference sequence). CDR3 bases: TGTGCCACCAGCAGAGATCCCAACCTGGAGCAGTTCTTC. Protein: CATSRDPNLEQFF.

This clonotype has at least ten counts. CDR3 loop: CSARGGVNTEAFF. The CDR3 nucleotides read TGCAGTGCTAGAGGGGGAGTGAACACTGAAGCTTTCTTT. The V gene is TRBV20-1, the J gene TRBJ1-1; D not certain. Trimming removed 1 base at V and 0 bases at J, with 6 bases between. The CDR3 has 13 residues. CDR1 and CDR2 from the germline V gene are DFQATT and SNEGSKA (reference sequence).

The rearrangement joins TRBV4-1 to TRBJ2-7; the D is unclear. This CDR3 has 15 residues. Germline CDR1 MGHRA, CDR2 YSYEKL. V lost 0 bases, J lost 2 bases, and 11 bases lay in between. The CDR3 DNA is TGCGCCAGCAGCCAAGAGGGGTTCGACCCCTACGAGCAGTACTTC. It encodes CASSQEGFDPYEQYF.

This clonotype was seen ten or more times. The rearrangement joins TRBV9 to TRBJ2-5, with 7 bases aligning to TRBD2. Germline V gives CDR1 SGDLS, CDR2 YYNGEE. V was pared by 4 bases and J by 3 bases, with 6 bases of the junction left unmatched. The CDR3 has 14 residues. The CDR3 DNA is TGTGCCAGCAGCCCCTGGGGGGGTGAAGAGACCCAGTACTTC. Its protein is CASSPWGGEETQYF.

This clonotype was found many times. J is TRBJ1-1 and V is TRBV29-1; D gene uncertain. The CDR3 is made up of 11 amino acids. Germline loops: CDR1 SQVTM, CDR2 ANQGSEA. V was cut by 4 bases and J by 11 bases, with 14 bases left in between. CDR3 bases: TGCAGCGTTGCCCCGTCATCCCCGGCTTTCTTT. Protein sequence: CSVAPSSPAFF.

This clonotype has a count of ten or more. The chain recombines TRBV20-1 with TRBJ2-1, with unresolved D. Trimming cost V 0 bases and J 9 bases, with 6 bases left between them. This CDR3 contains 11 residues. CDR1 and CDR2 from the germline V gene are DFQATT and SNEGSKA (reference sequence). This CDR3 reads CSAREYREQFF. CDR3 DNA sequence: TGCAGTGCTAGAGAATACCGTGAGCAGTTCTTC.

At least ten counts were recorded for this clonotype. This rearrangement joins TRBV12-3 or TRBV12-4 to TRBJ1-2; D is undetermined. The V gene lost 1 base and the J gene lost 6 bases, with 6 bases spanning the gap. This CDR3 has 12 residues. The CDR3 DNA follows: TGTGCCAGCAGTTTAGAAGGGAATGGCTACACCTTC. It encodes CASSLEGNGYTF.

In its sample, this clonotype was seen many times. The chain uses TRBV3-1 and TRBJ2-2; 10 positions match TRBD2. In germline, CDR1 is LGHDT, CDR2 YNNKEL (reference sequence). V dropped 4 bases and J dropped 3; count of bases not matched to a gene: 8. This CDR3 region has 17 residues. The CDR3 DNA reads as TGTGCCAGCAGCCCTGCCAGCGGGGGGGCGTACACCGGGGAGCTGTTTTTT. Its protein is CASSPASGGAYTGELFF.

This clonotype was picked up a small number of times. The rearrangement joins TRBV12-3 or TRBV12-4 to TRBJ1-2; D is unclear. This CDR3 has 13 amino acids. The V end was cut by 3 bases, the J end by 8 bases, with 13 bases between. The CDR3 coding sequence is TGTGCCAGCAGTTTGCCCATAGAGTCCGGCTACACCTTC. Translated: CASSLPIESGYTF.

This clonotype was observed at least ten times. This chain joins TRBV2 and TRBJ1-3; 7 nucleotides line up with TRBD1. J gave up 0 bases and V 9 bases, and 5 bases lay outside the gene matches. Looked up from germline, CDR1 is SNHLY and CDR2 is FYNNEI. This CDR3 has 14 residues. CDR3 nucleotide sequence: TGTGCCAGTGAGACAGGGCTCTCTGGAAACACCATATATTTT. As protein: CASETGLSGNTIYF.

This clonotype was seen many times. The rearrangement uses TRBV3-1 and TRBJ1-3; 11 positions match TRBD1. V was clipped by 5 bases and J by 4 bases; unmatched bases: 4. CDR1 LGHDT and CDR2 YNNKEL come from the germline V gene (reference sequence). The CDR3 length is 15 residues. The CDR3 DNA sequence: TGTGCCAGCAGCTCGGGACAGGGGGACGGAAACACCATATATTTT. Translated: CASSSGQGDGNTIYF.

This clonotype was observed a few times. The rearrangement links TRBV5-4 to TRBJ2-2; D uncertain. The CDR3 has 15 residues. Germline loops: CDR1 SGHNT, CDR2 YYREEE (reference sequence). With 4 bases removed from V and 3 bases from J, the gap between germline ends came to 13 bases. This CDR3 reads CASSAGEQDTGELFF. The CDR3 bases are TGTGCCAGCAGCGCCGGTGAGCAGGACACCGGGGAGCTGTTTTTT.

This clonotype was counted a few times. This chain joins TRBV29-1 and TRBJ2-7; perhaps TRBD1 as D (6 bases). Looked up from germline, CDR1 is SQVTM and CDR2 is ANQGSEA. V lost 7 bases and J 4 bases, leaving 14 bases between the germline ends. CDR3 length equals 12 residues. DNA for the CDR3: TGCAGCGCTTCTAACACAGGGTACGAGCAGTACTTC. Translating gives CSASNTGYEQYF.

The V and J genes are TRBV29-1 and TRBJ2-3; D is possibly TRBD1 or TRBD2 (5 bases each). CDR3 size: 15 residues. Germline CDR1 is SQVTM and CDR2 is ANQGSEA. Trimming took off 7 bases at V and 3 bases at J, with 20 bases between the two ends. CDR3 sequence reads: CSAEGPTWGTDTQYF. CDR3 nucleotides: TGCAGCGCAGAGGGGCCCACCTGGGGAACAGATACGCAGTATTTT.

This clonotype was counted a few times. This chain uses TRBV2 with TRBJ2-1; D possibly corresponds to TRBD1 (6 bases). Per the germline V gene, CDR1 is SNHLY and CDR2 is FYNNEI. The CDR3 is 15 amino acids. V dropped 6 bases and J dropped 4 bases, with 16 bases sitting between them. The CDR3 region has the DNA TGTGCCAGCAGCCAGGGGACCCGGCAGTACAATGAGCAGTTCTTC. As protein: CASSQGTRQYNEQFF.

Many counts were recorded for this clonotype. J is TRBJ1-2 and V is TRBV20-1; D might be TRBD1 (5 bases). The CDR3 is 13 amino acids. V was shortened by 6 bases and J by 8 bases, with 19 bases between the two germline ends. Germline V gives CDR1 DFQATT, CDR2 SNEGSKA (reference sequence). This CDR3 reads CSAWVPGQDGYTF. In DNA form, the CDR3 reads TGCAGTGCCTGGGTCCCAGGGCAAGACGGCTACACCTTC.

This clonotype occurred many times. The rearrangement uses TRBV10-3 and TRBJ2-7; tentative D call: TRBD1 (6 bases). The CDR3 contains 17 residues. The V and J ends lost 5 bases and 2 bases respectively, with 22 bases between them. Germline V gene data show CDR1 as ENHRY and CDR2 as SYGVKD. The CDR3 loop is CAISSGTGTRITYEQYF. The CDR3 bases are TGTGCCATCAGTTCGGGTACCGGGACAAGAATTACCTACGAGCAGTACTTC.

V is TRBV20-1 and J is TRBJ2-3, with D possibly matching TRBD1 (6 bases). CDR3 length equals 13 residues. V was cut by 0 bases and J by 6 bases, with 10 bases left in between. Looked up from germline, CDR1 is DFQATT and CDR2 is SNEGSKA (reference sequence). CDR3 coding DNA: TGCAGTGCTAGAGATTCAGGGGCCGATACGCAGTATTTT. It specifies CSARDSGADTQYF.

Ten or more counts support this clonotype. The chain links TRBV10-2 to TRBJ2-1, with D hard to call. This CDR3 region has 12 residues. Germline V gene lookup returns CDR1 WSHSY and CDR2 SAAADI. The V end lost 2 bases, the J end lost 4 bases, and 3 bases lay between the germline ends. The CDR3 loop is CASSEGYNEQFF. In nucleotides, the CDR3 is TGCGCCAGCAGTGAGGGTTACAATGAGCAGTTCTTC.

This clonotype was recorded at least ten times. The chain carries TRBV6-5 and TRBJ2-7; TRBD2 matches 12 bases. V lost 6 bases to trimming and J lost 3 bases; unmatched junction nucleotides: 3. Germline V CDR1 and CDR2: MNHEY, SVGAGI. The CDR3 runs 14 residues. CDR3 loop: CASRASGRVYEQYF. The CDR3 DNA reads TGTGCCAGCAGGGCTAGCGGGAGGGTCTACGAGCAGTACTTC.